This entry lists 28 T cell receptor beta chains sequenced from one sample in a study of graft-versus-host responses after intestinal transplantation. The antigens for these receptors are not known. Assay: immunoSEQ multiplex PCR; the TCRdb copy retains only in-frame clones and omits some. The sample gives about 39,000 clones, around 96% of which show up once; 0.2% to 0.25% is in the top ten. The sample consisted of unstimulated CD8+ T cells sorted from spleen or lymph node cells, taken before transplant. These receptor sequences come from a human donor who was the organ donor for an intestinal transplant.

The V and J genes are TRBV19 and TRBJ1-5; no definite D call. The CDR3 loop spans 17 amino acids. V was shortened by 1 base and J by 0 bases, with 13 bases between the two germline ends. Germline assignment: CDR1 LNHDA and CDR2 SQIVND (reference sequence). CDR3 bases: TGTGCCAGTAGTATAGCCCCATGGGTAAATAGCAATCAGCCCCAGCATTTT. It is translated as CASSIAPWVNSNQPQHF.

The CDR3 sequence: CASSSRVNSNQPQHF. The CDR3 nucleotides are TGCGCCAGCAGCAGCAGGGTGAATAGCAATCAGCCCCAGCATTTT. J is TRBJ1-5 and V is TRBV4-3; D may be TRBD1 (5 bases). The germline gives CDR1 LGHNA, CDR2 YSLEER. Trimming shortened V by 5 bases and J by 0 bases, and 11 bases separated the two germline ends. This CDR3 has 15 residues.

The chain combines TRBV4-3 with TRBJ2-7, with 8 bases that match TRBD1. V gave up 2 bases and J gave up 4 bases; unmatched junction bases: 7. The CDR3 has 15 amino acids. Germline CDR1 LGHNA, CDR2 YSLEER. The CDR3 DNA follows: TGCGCCAGCAGCCAATACCAGGGGGCGGGTTACGAGCAGTACTTC. As protein: CASSQYQGAGYEQYF.

The chain recombines TRBV30 with TRBJ2-1, with D uncertain. CDR1 is GTSNPN, CDR2 SVGIG, per germline (reference sequence). Trimming took 3 bases from V and 5 from J, leaving 8 bases between them. The CDR3 loop spans 12 amino acids. This chain's CDR3 is CAWRHGDNEQFF. CDR3 nucleotide sequence: TGTGCCTGGAGGCACGGCGACAATGAGCAGTTCTTC.

The V and J genes are TRBV6-5 and TRBJ1-4; no definite D call. The V gene's germline CDR1 is MNHEY and CDR2 SVGAGI. The ends were cut back, 0 bases at V and 4 bases at J, with 9 bases in the middle. The CDR3 loop spans 15 amino acids. The CDR3 reads CASSYSGLNNEKLFF. CDR3 coding DNA: TGTGCCAGCAGTTACTCCGGGCTAAATAATGAAAAACTGTTTTTT.

The chain links TRBV2 to TRBJ2-7; no clear D gene. This CDR3 has 14 residues. Germline loops: CDR1 SNHLY, CDR2 FYNNEI. The V gene lost 4 bases and the J gene lost 5 bases, with 15 bases spanning the gap. The CDR3 protein is CASSVDVVPNEQYF. For the CDR3, the DNA is TGTGCCAGCAGTGTAGACGTCGTACCCAACGAGCAGTACTTC. The full variable domain, completed using reference TRBV2 and TRBJ2-7, is EPEVTQTPSHQVTQMGQEVILRCVPISNHLYFYWYRQILGQKVEFLVSFYNNEISEKSEIFDDQFSVERPDGSNFTLKIRSTKLEDSAMYFCASSVDVVPNEQYFGPGTRLTVT.

V gene TRBV2 combines with J gene TRBJ2-5; 8 nucleotides match TRBD2. Trimming took 7 bases from V and 2 from J; bases not matched to a gene: 3. The CDR3 covers 13 residues. The germline CDR1 and CDR2 sequences are SNHLY and FYNNEI. The CDR3 protein is CASMSGGQETQYF. The CDR3 DNA reads as TGTGCCAGCATGAGCGGGGGACAAGAGACCCAGTACTTC.

The chain combines TRBV25-1 with TRBJ2-7, with 9 bases aligning to TRBD1. Germline V CDR1 and CDR2: MGHDK, SYGVNS. The CDR3 is 15 amino acids. J was trimmed by 7 bases and V by 4 bases; bases with no gene match: 11. For the CDR3, the DNA is TGTGCCAGCAGTGGAGACCGGGACAGGGCGCGTGAGCAGTACTTC. It translates to CASSGDRDRAREQYF.

The chain links TRBV6-5 to TRBJ1-2; tentative D call: TRBD1 (5 bases). V was cut by 7 bases and J by 4 bases, with 16 bases left in between. The CDR3 contains 14 residues. Looked up from germline, CDR1 is MNHEY and CDR2 is SVGAGI. The CDR3 loop is CASNAGHFPYGYTF. The DNA of the CDR3 is TGTGCCAGCAACGCGGGGCATTTCCCCTATGGCTACACCTTC.

CDR3 bases: TGTGCCAGCAACCCCGGGACCGAAGCCTACGAGCAGTACTTC. Amino acids: CASNPGTEAYEQYF. The chain has TRBV6-5 and TRBJ2-7, with D perhaps assigned TRBD1 or TRBD2 (5 bases each). Trimming took off 7 bases at V and 2 bases at J, with 15 bases between the two ends. Per germline, CDR1 MNHEY and CDR2 SVGAGI. The CDR3 has 14 residues.

This clone occurred once. CDR3 loop: CASSGGRYNEQFF. In DNA form, the CDR3 reads TGTGCCAGCAGTGGGGGACGGTACAATGAGCAGTTCTTC. V is TRBV6-1 and J is TRBJ2-1, with D perhaps being TRBD1 or TRBD2 (5 bases each). The V end lost 4 bases, the J end lost 4 bases, and 8 bases lay between the germline ends. Germline-derived CDR1 and CDR2 are MNHNS and SASEGT. This CDR3 is 13 amino acids long.

The chain has TRBV30 and TRBJ1-1, with no clear D. Germline V gene data show CDR1 as GTSNPN and CDR2 as SVGIG (reference sequence). The V end lost 0 bases, the J end lost 1 base, and 6 bases lay between the germline ends. The CDR3 spans 13 residues. CDR3 sequence: CAWSVHKNTEAFF. As DNA, the CDR3 is TGTGCCTGGAGTGTACATAAGAACACTGAAGCTTTCTTT.

This clone came up once. The J gene is TRBJ2-7, the V gene TRBV2; TRBD2 matches 14 bases. The V and J ends lost 6 bases and 4 bases, in that order; junction bases with no gene match: 2. The CDR3 extends over 14 amino acids. Germline CDR1 and CDR2: SNHLY and FYNNEI. CDR3 sequence (DNA): TGTGCCAGCAGGACTAGCGGGGGGGCTTACGAGCAGTACTTC. Its translation is CASRTSGGAYEQYF.

The chain combines TRBV7-3 with TRBJ2-3; the match to TRBD1 covers 7 bases. Unmatched junction bases numbered 4, after V lost 1 base and J lost 3 bases. Germline CDR1 reads SGHTA; CDR2 reads FQGTGA. This CDR3 is 15 amino acids long. The CDR3 DNA reads TGTGCCAGCAGCTTAATAGGGGGCCAGACAGATACGCAGTATTTT. The encoded protein is CASSLIGGQTDTQYF.

V is TRBV7-9 and J is TRBJ2-1; D ambiguous. The germline CDR1 and CDR2 sequences are SEHNR and FQNEAQ (reference sequence). V lost 5 bases to trimming and J lost 0 bases, with 14 bases between them. The CDR3 extends over 16 amino acids. CDR3 nucleotide sequence: TGTGCCAGCAGCGCAGCTAGTCAGAGCTCCTACAATGAGCAGTTCTTC. This sequence encodes CASSAASQSSYNEQFF.

V gene TRBV18 combines with J gene TRBJ1-1, with D perhaps matching TRBD1 (5 bases). Germline V gives CDR1 KGHSH, CDR2 LQKENI. V dropped 6 bases and J dropped 3 bases, with 14 bases sitting between them. The CDR3 consists of 14 residues. CDR3 sequence: CASSASGTDTEAFF. The DNA of the CDR3 is TGTGCCAGCTCCGCCTCGGGGACGGACACTGAAGCTTTCTTT.

This rearrangement joins TRBV4-1 to TRBJ2-5; TRBD1 matches at 7 bases. The CDR3 extends over 14 amino acids. Germline trimming cut 0 bases from V and 5 bases from J; bases unmatched to any gene: 3. Germline V CDR1 and CDR2: MGHRA, YSYEKL. DNA for the CDR3: TGCGCCAGCAGCCAAGAAGGGGGCTGGGAGACCCAGTACTTC. This encodes CASSQEGGWETQYF.

J is TRBJ1-2 and V is TRBV4-1; D possibly corresponds to TRBD1 (5 bases). Germline CDR1 reads MGHRA; CDR2 reads YSYEKL. Between the trimmed V and J ends, which lost 3 bases and 5 bases, there was a span of 19 bases. CDR3 length: 16 residues. CDR3 in DNA: TGCGCCAGCAGCCACCTCGACAGTCCCTACGGATATGGCTACACCTTC. This translates into CASSHLDSPYGYGYTF.

CDR3 region: CATSRRSQGASYGYTF. The CDR3, as DNA: TGTGCCACCAGCAGACGGTCACAGGGGGCGAGCTATGGCTACACCTTC. This chain joins TRBV15 and TRBJ1-2; 9 nucleotides line up with TRBD1. Trimming cost V 2 bases and J 4 bases; bases outside gene matches: 8. Germline CDR1 is LNHNV and CDR2 is YYDKDF (reference sequence). The length of the CDR3 is 16 residues.

The V gene is TRBV28, the J gene TRBJ2-7; D call uncertain. The CDR3 has 14 residues. Germline assignment: CDR1 MDHEN and CDR2 SYDVKM. V was shortened by 5 bases and J by 2 bases, with 13 bases between the two germline ends. In nucleotides, the CDR3 is TGTGCCAGCAGTATTCCGGCAGCAACCTACGAGCAGTACTTC. It is translated as CASSIPAATYEQYF.

The table lists this clone with a count of one. J is TRBJ1-2 and V is TRBV27; D remains ambiguous. The CDR3 is made up of 13 amino acids. The germline V gene encodes CDR1 MNHEY and CDR2 SMNVEV (reference sequence). Trimming cost V 3 bases and J 3 bases, with 8 bases left between them. CDR3 amino acids: CASSFAGHYGYTF. In nucleotides, the CDR3 is TGTGCCAGCAGTTTTGCCGGGCACTATGGCTACACCTTC.

The rearrangement joins TRBV16 to TRBJ2-1; D is possibly TRBD1 (5 bases). This CDR3 has 14 amino acids. V was pared by 2 bases and J by 5 bases, with 10 bases between. CDR1 and CDR2 (germline): KGHSY, FQNENV. CDR3 sequence reads: CASSQARTNNEQFF. CDR3 nucleotides: TGTGCCAGCAGCCAAGCCAGGACAAACAATGAGCAGTTCTTC.

The chain carries TRBV13 and TRBJ2-1; D is possibly TRBD2 (6 bases). Germline values: CDR1 PRHDT, CDR2 FYEKMQ (reference sequence). This CDR3 comprises 12 residues. The ends were cut back, 5 bases at V and 7 bases at J, with 9 bases in the middle. CDR3 sequence (DNA): TGTGCCAGCAGCCGAGGAGGGAATGAGCAGTTCTTC. It codes for CASSRGGNEQFF. The complete variable domain, with remaining parts taken from reference TRBV13 and TRBJ2-1, reads AAGVIQSPRHLIKEKRETATLKCYPIPRHDTVYWYQQGPGQDPQFLISFYEKMQSDKGSIPDRFSAQQFSDYHSELNMSSLELGDSALYFCASSRGGNEQFFGPGTRLTVL.

CDR3 DNA sequence: TGTGCCAGCACGGGGGGGTTTAGCTATGGCTACACCTTC. This gives the protein CASTGGFSYGYTF. The V call is TRBV9, the J call TRBJ1-2; tentative D call: TRBD1 (5 bases). Germline lookup yields CDR1 SGDLS and CDR2 YYNGEE. The V gene lost 6 bases and the J gene lost 4 bases, with 13 bases spanning the gap. The CDR3 is made up of 13 amino acids.

The chain couples TRBV4-1 to TRBJ2-3, with D uncertain. From germline, CDR1 is MGHRA and CDR2 YSYEKL. This CDR3 has 13 residues. The V end lost 3 bases, the J end lost 9 bases, and 13 bases lay between the germline ends. CDR3 region: CASSHGIGYTQYF. CDR3 bases: TGCGCCAGCAGCCACGGTATCGGGTACACGCAGTATTTT.

The sample holds a few counts of this clone. This CDR3 is CASSFGTGGYEQYF. CDR3 DNA: TGTGCCAGCAGTTTCGGGACAGGGGGCTACGAGCAGTACTTC. This chain joins TRBV27 and TRBJ2-7, with TRBD1 matching over 11 bases. Germline V gene data show CDR1 as MNHEY and CDR2 as SMNVEV (reference sequence). V was clipped by 3 bases and J by 3 bases; unmatched bases: 1. This CDR3 has 14 amino acids.

The chain combines TRBV5-4 with TRBJ1-1; a possible D gene is TRBD1 (5 bases). CDR1 and CDR2 (germline): SGHNT, YYREEE (reference sequence). V was pared by 3 bases and J by 10 bases, with 19 bases between. The CDR3 has 14 amino acids. The CDR3 region is CASSSGDSGVGAFF. DNA for the CDR3: TGTGCCAGCAGCTCTGGGGACTCCGGGGTAGGAGCTTTCTTT.

The chain couples TRBV7-2 to TRBJ1-1, with D hard to call. V lost 4 bases and J 0 bases, leaving 15 bases between the germline ends. Germline V gene sequence: CDR1 SGHTA, CDR2 FQGNSA. The CDR3 has 16 residues. DNA of the CDR3: TGTGCCAGCAGCTCCCGGCGGGGTCTGATGAACACTGAAGCTTTCTTT. It is translated as CASSSRRGLMNTEAFF. Complete variable domain (other parts from reference TRBV7-2 and TRBJ1-1): GAGVSQSPSNKVTEKGKDVELRCDPISGHTALYWYRQSLGQGLEFLIYFQGNSAPDKSGLPSDRFSAERTGGSVSTLTIQRTQQEDSAVYLCASSSRRGLMNTEAFFGQGTRLTVV.